This passage covers 21 T cell receptor beta chains from one sample sequenced in a study of naive and memory T cell subsets (dated by TCRdb to about 2017). The full study reports these points: A few larger clonotypes were present in naive repertoires, particularly the CD8 repertoires, and these clonotypes were possibly memory cells re-expressing CD45RA.

What these receptors recognize is not known. Library generation was performed with UMI-ligation and nested PCR. Data came from an Illumina MiSeq. The beta constant-region primer was an equimolar mix of two oligonucleotides covering both TRBC1 and TRBC2. The ligated cDNA went through four rounds of PCR with nested alpha and beta constant-region primers together with the SP2 primer. TCRdb cleaned the public reads at Q25 with fastp, built clones with MiXCR and kept in-frame beta chains. Each entry is one CDR3 protein sequence, shown with its most common DNA and genes. The sample yields roughly 83,000 distinct CDR3 sequences; around 11% were counted once. In total, the top ten clones hold more than 0.13% of the sample. The sequencing input was naive CD4+ T cells from blood. The cell subset or site tag for this specimen amounts to: naive T cells, CD45RA high CD27+. These receptor sequences come from a human donor in good health.

The rearrangement uses TRBV7-2 and TRBJ2-3; 15 bases agree with TRBD2. The CDR3 runs to 16 residues. Germline loops: CDR1 SGHTA, CDR2 FQGNSA. Trimming cost V 5 bases and J 4 bases; bases outside gene matches: 4. The CDR3 loop reads CASSPGLAGGSDTQYF. For the CDR3, the DNA is TGTGCCAGCAGCCCGGGACTAGCGGGAGGCTCAGATACGCAGTATTTT.

The chain carries TRBV3-1 and TRBJ1-6, with 7 bases identical to TRBD1. The germline gives CDR1 LGHDT, CDR2 YNNKEL (reference sequence). The CDR3 is 14 amino acids. V was clipped by 5 bases and J by 11 bases; unmatched bases: 9. Here the CDR3 DNA reads TGTGCCAGCAGCAACGACAGGGAAAATACACCCCTCCACTTT. This translates into CASSNDRENTPLHF. The whole variable domain, filled in from reference TRBV3-1 and TRBJ1-6, reads DTAVSQTPKYLVTQMGNDKSIKCEQNLGHDTMYWYKQDSKKFLKIMFSYNNKELIINETVPNRFSPKSPDKAHLNLHINSLELGDSAVYFCASSNDRENTPLHFGNGTRLTVT.

This clonotype came up a few times. The chain is built from TRBV12-3 or TRBV12-4 and TRBJ1-1; D unresolved. With 7 bases removed from V and 0 bases from J, the gap between germline ends came to 15 bases. This CDR3 contains 15 residues. The CDR3 is CASTPQGIMNTEAFF. As DNA, the CDR3 is TGTGCCAGCACCCCGCAAGGGATCATGAACACTGAAGCTTTCTTT.

Only a few counts were recorded for this clonotype. This chain links TRBV6-5 with TRBJ1-1; 7 bases agree with TRBD1. This CDR3 is 15 amino acids long. Germline V CDR1 and CDR2: MNHEY, SVGAGI. The trim removed 7 bases at V and 0 bases at J, leaving 8 bases unmatched. CDR3 DNA: TGTGCCAGCACCCCGGACAGGTCGGTGAACACTGAAGCTTTCTTT. Encoded protein: CASTPDRSVNTEAFF.

The chain combines TRBV20-1 with TRBJ2-3; the D gene is possibly TRBD1 (5 bases). This CDR3 region has 14 residues. Germline CDR1 DFQATT, CDR2 SNEGSKA (reference sequence). The germline V and J ends were trimmed by 6 bases and 1 base, with 14 bases remaining between them. Written as DNA, the CDR3 is TGCAGTGCCAAGAAGACAGTTGGCACAGATACGCAGTATTTT. Protein: CSAKKTVGTDTQYF.

The J gene is TRBJ1-1, the V gene TRBV3-1; the D gene is possibly TRBD1 (5 bases). CDR3 length: 15 amino acids. V was shortened by 1 base and J by 7 bases, with 16 bases between the two germline ends. Per the germline V gene, CDR1 is LGHDT and CDR2 is YNNKEL (reference sequence). Here the CDR3 reads CASSQVEGLRVEAFF. For the CDR3, the DNA is TGTGCCAGCAGCCAAGTCGAGGGGTTAAGAGTTGAAGCTTTCTTT. Based on the CDR3 plus reference TRBV3-1 and TRBJ1-1, the full variable domain is DTAVSQTPKYLVTQMGNDKSIKCEQNLGHDTMYWYKQDSKKFLKIMFSYNNKELIINETVPNRFSPKSPDKAHLNLHINSLELGDSAVYFCASSQVEGLRVEAFFGQGTRLTVV.

This clonotype was seen many times. V usage is TRBV11-2 and J usage is TRBJ2-6, with TRBD1 matching 11 bases. V shed 5 bases, J shed 1 base, and the junction held 4 bases outside the gene matches. The CDR3 is 17 residues long. Germline V gives CDR1 SGHAT, CDR2 FQNNGV. The CDR3: CASSLDRGRSGANVLTF. CDR3 in DNA: TGTGCCAGCAGCCTGGACAGGGGGCGGTCTGGGGCCAACGTCCTGACTTTC.

In this sample, this clonotype turned up many times. The rearrangement uses TRBV3-1 and TRBJ2-1, with D unresolved. The CDR3 covers 16 residues. The germline CDR1 and CDR2 sequences are LGHDT and YNNKEL (reference sequence). Between the trimmed V and J ends, which lost 2 bases and 2 bases, there was a span of 13 bases. This CDR3 reads CASSQQQRSPYNEQFF. Written as DNA, the CDR3 is TGTGCCAGCAGCCAACAACAGAGATCCCCCTACAATGAGCAGTTCTTC.

This clonotype was counted a few times. The CDR3 coding sequence is TGCAGTGCTAGAGCGGAATGGACAGGAGGGGGCAATGAGCAGTTCTTC. It translates to CSARAEWTGGGNEQFF. The rearrangement links TRBV20-1 to TRBJ2-1, with D maybe TRBD1 (7 bases). The ends were cut back, 1 base at V and 6 bases at J, with 19 bases in the middle. The germline gives CDR1 DFQATT, CDR2 SNEGSKA (reference sequence). The CDR3 is made up of 16 amino acids.

This clonotype occurred a few times. This sequence joins TRBV5-1 and TRBJ2-5, with D perhaps TRBD2 (6 bases). This CDR3 spans 15 amino acids. CDR1 and CDR2 from the germline V gene are SGHRS and YFSETQ. Trimming removed 5 bases at V and 5 bases at J, with 19 bases between. The CDR3 spells CASSSTSNGGETQYF. The CDR3 bases are TGCGCCAGCAGTTCCACCTCAAATGGGGGGGAGACCCAGTACTTC.

The sample holds a few counts of this clonotype. The J gene is TRBJ2-2, the V gene TRBV7-9; D may be TRBD2 (6 bases). There are 18 residues in the CDR3. V was clipped by 0 bases and J by 1 base, with 15 bases between them. Per germline, CDR1 SEHNR and CDR2 FQNEAQ (reference sequence). The CDR3 DNA follows: TGTGCCAGCAGCTTAGCTTCGAACCGGGACTGGAACACCGGGGAGCTGTTTTTT. It yields the protein CASSLASNRDWNTGELFF.

This clonotype was observed a few times. V and J are TRBV7-2 and TRBJ2-7; 8 bases map to TRBD2. The germline V gene encodes CDR1 SGHTA and CDR2 FQGNSA. The CDR3 covers 16 residues. The junction had 9 bases not matched to a gene; V was cut back by 5 bases and J by 0 bases. Here the CDR3 reads CASSPRAGGSSYEQYF. The CDR3 nucleotides read TGTGCCAGCAGCCCTCGCGCGGGAGGTTCCTCCTACGAGCAGTACTTC.

V usage is TRBV14 and J usage is TRBJ2-7; D is perhaps TRBD2 (6 bases). The CDR3 consists of 18 residues. Germline CDR1 SGHDN, CDR2 FVKESK. V was cut by 0 bases and J by 5 bases, with 23 bases left in between. DNA of the CDR3: TGTGCCAGCAGCCAAGATATTCGGGACCCATGGAGGGTAGACGAGCAGTACTTC. Protein sequence: CASSQDIRDPWRVDEQYF.

This sequence joins TRBV30 and TRBJ1-5; D unresolved. Trimming removed 0 bases from V and 5 bases from J, with 8 bases in between. The V gene's germline CDR1 is GTSNPN and CDR2 SVGIG (reference sequence). The CDR3 length is 13 residues. The CDR3 DNA reads TGTGCCTGGAGTGTAAGAGGGTATCAGCCCCAGCATTTT. Its protein product is CAWSVRGYQPQHF.

Only a few counts were recorded for this clonotype. The chain is built from TRBV7-2 and TRBJ2-7, with TRBD2 matching over 8 bases. Germline CDR1 and CDR2: SGHTA and FQGNSA. The CDR3 is 16 residues long. V was clipped by 4 bases and J by 0 bases; unmatched bases: 8. The CDR3 DNA is TGTGCCAGCAGCTCCCTATTAACTAGCGGCTCCTACGAGCAGTACTTC. It yields the protein CASSSLLTSGSYEQYF. The full variable domain, in which reference TRBV7-2 and TRBJ2-7 provide the parts outside the CDR3, is GAGVSQSPSNKVTEKGKDVELRCDPISGHTALYWYRQSLGQGLEFLIYFQGNSAPDKSGLPSDRFSAERTGGSVSTLTIQRTQQEDSAVYLCASSSLLTSGSYEQYFGPGTRLTVT.

In this sample, this clonotype turned up a few times. V is TRBV12-3 or TRBV12-4 and J is TRBJ2-1; D might be TRBD1 or TRBD2, each matching 5 bases. Trimming left V 8 bases short and J 2 bases short, with 7 bases between. The CDR3 has 12 residues. The CDR3 nucleotides are TGTGCCAGCGAGGGGACCTACAATGAGCAGTTCTTC. Translation gives CASEGTYNEQFF.

This clonotype showed up many times. The rearrangement joins TRBV4-1 to TRBJ2-6; 7 nucleotides align to TRBD1. Germline V CDR1 and CDR2: MGHRA, YSYEKL. The V gene end was trimmed by 11 bases and the J gene end by 0 bases; junction bases not matched to a gene: 7. The CDR3 is made up of 15 amino acids. DNA for the CDR3: TGCGCCGCCGGGACAGCCTCCTCTGGGGCCAACGTCCTGACTTTC. It specifies CAAGTASSGANVLTF.

The DNA for the CDR3 is TGTGCCAGCAGTCTCGACAGGGCGCCGTATTCACCCCTCCACTTT. This gives the protein CASSLDRAPYSPLHF. The V and J genes are TRBV12-3 or TRBV12-4 and TRBJ1-6, with 7 nucleotides matching TRBD1. The CDR3 covers 15 residues. The junction had 9 bases not matched to a gene; V was cut back by 5 bases and J by 8 bases.

This clonotype was picked up many times. This chain links TRBV15 with TRBJ1-4, with D uncertain. V was pared by 0 bases and J by 8 bases, with 13 bases between. There are 15 residues in the CDR3. Germline V gene data show CDR1 as LNHNV and CDR2 as YYDKDF (reference sequence). CDR3 DNA: TGTGCCACCAGCAGAGAGGGTTATAGATACGAAAAACTGTTTTTT. Its translation is CATSREGYRYEKLFF.

This clonotype was seen repeatedly, ten times or more. The chain carries TRBV28 and TRBJ2-7; D remains ambiguous. The germline gives CDR1 MDHEN, CDR2 SYDVKM. V lost 10 bases to trimming and J lost 4 bases, with 17 bases between them. This CDR3 contains 13 residues. The CDR3 DNA is TGTGCCACTACGGGTCGGTCCGTTTACGAGCAGTACTTC. Translated: CATTGRSVYEQYF.

This clonotype was counted between two and nine times. The V gene is TRBV12-3 or TRBV12-4, the J gene TRBJ2-2; maybe TRBD1 (5 bases). The V end was cut by 6 bases, the J end by 6 bases, with 11 bases between. CDR3 length: 13 amino acids. CDR3 DNA sequence: TGTGCCAGCAGGGTTTCAGGGTCCGGGGAGCTGTTTTTT. This sequence encodes CASRVSGSGELFF.